The clone carrying this T cell receptor beta chain was found a few times. Time point given: late sampling 161 to 241 days after vaccination in three convalescent patients. Germline CDR1 is MDHEN and CDR2 is SYDVKM. Trimming cost V 6 bases and J 1 base, with 16 bases left between them. The CDR3 totals 16 residues. This record comes from a study of vaccination and CD4 T cells after COVID-19. In TCRdb, the PCR reads were re-called with MiXCR into one record per CDR3 protein. The sample lists some 27,000 distinct CDR3 sequences; around 50% were seen once. The sample here was CD4+ T cells from blood, taken about 7 months after SARS-CoV-2 vaccination. The chain uses TRBV28 and TRBJ1-5; no definite D call. This clonotype was obtained from a human donor who had recovered from COVID-19. Here the CDR3 reads CASSPLRAASNQPQHF. The CDR3 coding sequence is TGTGCCAGCAGCCCCCTTAGGGCAGCAAGCAATCAGCCCCAGCATTTT.